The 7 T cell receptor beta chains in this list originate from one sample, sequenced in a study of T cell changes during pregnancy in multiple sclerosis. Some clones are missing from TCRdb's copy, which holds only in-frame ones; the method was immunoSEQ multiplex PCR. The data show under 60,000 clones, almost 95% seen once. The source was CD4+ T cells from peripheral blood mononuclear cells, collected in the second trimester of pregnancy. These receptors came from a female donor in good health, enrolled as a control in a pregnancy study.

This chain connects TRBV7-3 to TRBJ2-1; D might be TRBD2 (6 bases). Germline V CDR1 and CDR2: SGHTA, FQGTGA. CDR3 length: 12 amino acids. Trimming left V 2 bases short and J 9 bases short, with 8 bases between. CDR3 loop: CASSLFGGEQFF. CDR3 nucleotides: TGTGCCAGCAGCTTATTCGGGGGTGAGCAGTTCTTC. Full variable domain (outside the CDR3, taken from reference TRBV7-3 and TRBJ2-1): GAGVSQTPSNKVTEKGKYVELRCDPISGHTALYWYRQSLGQGPEFLIYFQGTGAADDSGLPNDRFFAVRPEGSVSTLKIQRTERGDSAVYLCASSLFGGEQFFGPGTRLTVL.

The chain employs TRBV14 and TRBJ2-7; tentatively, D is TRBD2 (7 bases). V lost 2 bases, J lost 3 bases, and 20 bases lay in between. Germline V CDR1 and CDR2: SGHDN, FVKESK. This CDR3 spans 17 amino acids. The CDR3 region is CASSQPLGRGGLYEQYF. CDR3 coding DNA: TGTGCCAGCAGCCAACCCCTAGGGAGGGGGGGGCTCTACGAGCAGTACTTC.

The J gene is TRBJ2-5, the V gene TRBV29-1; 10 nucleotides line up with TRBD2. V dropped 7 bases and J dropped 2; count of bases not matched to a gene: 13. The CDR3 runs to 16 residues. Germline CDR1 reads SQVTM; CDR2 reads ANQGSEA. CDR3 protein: CSARPLGTSVQETQYF. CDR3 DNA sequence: TGCAGCGCTCGACCTTTAGGGACTAGCGTACAAGAGACCCAGTACTTC.

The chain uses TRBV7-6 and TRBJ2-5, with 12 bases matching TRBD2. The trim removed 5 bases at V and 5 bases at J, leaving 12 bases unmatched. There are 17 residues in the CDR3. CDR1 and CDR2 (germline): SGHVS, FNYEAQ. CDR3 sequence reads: CASSAVPASGGVETQYF. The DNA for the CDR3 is TGTGCCAGCAGCGCCGTCCCGGCTAGCGGGGGGGTGGAGACCCAGTACTTC.

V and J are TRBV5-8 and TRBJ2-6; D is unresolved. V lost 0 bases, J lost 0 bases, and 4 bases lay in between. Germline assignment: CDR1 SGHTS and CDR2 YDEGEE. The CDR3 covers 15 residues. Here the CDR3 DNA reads TGTGCCAGCAGCTTGGCCCTCTCTGGGGCCAACGTCCTGACTTTC. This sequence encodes CASSLALSGANVLTF.

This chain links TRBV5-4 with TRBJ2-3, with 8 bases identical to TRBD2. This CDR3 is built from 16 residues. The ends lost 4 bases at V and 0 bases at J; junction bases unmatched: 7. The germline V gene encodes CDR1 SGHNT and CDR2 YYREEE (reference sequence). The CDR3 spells CASSGGTSPSTDTQYF. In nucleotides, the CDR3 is TGTGCCAGCAGCGGCGGGACTAGTCCTAGCACAGATACGCAGTATTTT.

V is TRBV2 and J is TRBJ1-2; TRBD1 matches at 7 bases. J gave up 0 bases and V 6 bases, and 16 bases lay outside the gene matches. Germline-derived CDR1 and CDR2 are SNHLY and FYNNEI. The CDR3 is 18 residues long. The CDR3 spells CASSSWWDSGIPNYGYTF. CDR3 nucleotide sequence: TGTGCCAGCAGCTCCTGGTGGGACAGCGGTATACCTAACTATGGCTACACCTTC.